Following are 14 T cell receptor beta chains from one sample sequenced in a study of molecular identifiers for immune sequencing clone quantification. One entry per CDR3 protein results from TCRdb running MiXCR on the PCR reads. The sample yields approximately 590,000 distinct CDR3 sequences, around 25% seen once. The sample consisted of naive CD8+ T cells from blood, with Jurkat cell RNA spiked in. Described subset: FACS-sorted CD8+CD4-CCR7+CD45RA+ naive T cells. Receptors were obtained from a human donor in good health. Some libraries in this study had Jurkat cell RNA spiked in.

The V and J genes are TRBV3-1 and TRBJ1-1; possible D gene TRBD1, 5 bases. The length of the CDR3 is 17 residues. Trimming took off 2 bases at V and 1 base at J, with 17 bases between the two ends. Germline lookup yields CDR1 LGHDT and CDR2 YNNKEL (reference sequence). DNA of the CDR3: TGTGCCAGCAGCCAAATTCACAGGAGTACTCCGAACACTGAAGCTTTCTTT. The encoded protein is CASSQIHRSTPNTEAFF.

This clonotype was recorded a few times. The gene calls are TRBV6-5 and TRBJ1-4; TRBD1 matches at 7 bases. Per germline, CDR1 MNHEY and CDR2 SVGAGI. The V gene end was trimmed by 5 bases and the J gene end by 6 bases; junction bases not matched to a gene: 9. This CDR3 comprises 15 residues. The CDR3 is CASSIDRETDEKLFF. CDR3 coding DNA: TGTGCCAGCAGTATTGACAGGGAGACTGATGAAAAACTGTTTTTT.

On this clonotype: A much larger clone lies one base from this, so it may be a read error. The chain has TRBV7-9 and TRBJ2-5; D may be TRBD1 (5 bases). Germline V gives CDR1 SEHNR, CDR2 FQNEAQ (reference sequence). The CDR3 runs 15 residues. Written as DNA, the CDR3 is TGTGCCAGCAGCCCCCCGCCGACAGATCAAGGGACCCAGTACTTC. Its protein product is CASSPPPTDQGTQYF.

At least ten counts were recorded for this clonotype. This chain connects TRBV6-6 to TRBJ2-3, with D perhaps TRBD2 (6 bases). Germline V lookup: CDR1 MNHNY, CDR2 SVGAGI (reference sequence). The germline V and J ends were trimmed by 7 bases and 2 bases, with 19 bases remaining between them. The CDR3 is 16 amino acids. CDR3 in DNA: TGTGCCAGCATACCGGACGGGGGACGGGTCACAGATACGCAGTATTTT. This sequence encodes CASIPDGGRVTDTQYF.

On this clonotype itself: At one end the junction does not follow the germline gene, possibly because of a read error. V gene TRBV28 combines with J gene TRBJ2-5; D tentatively reads TRBD1 or TRBD2 (5 bases each). The CDR3 totals 14 residues. CDR1 is MDHEN, CDR2 SYDVKM, per germline. The CDR3 DNA sequence: TGTGCCAGCAGTTTATTGGCTGTCCCGGGGACCAAGTACTTC. Residues: CASSLLAVPGTKYF. The whole variable domain, remainder taken from reference TRBV28 and TRBJ2-5, is DVKVTQSSRYLVKRTGEKVFLECVQDMDHENMFWYRQDPGLGLRLIYFSYDVKMKEKGDIPEGYSVSREKKERFSLILESASTNQTSMYLCASSLLAVPGTKYFGPGTRLLVL.

A remark on this clonotype: This clone may be a read error of a much larger clone one base away. The chain joins TRBV2 to TRBJ2-3; TRBD2 might be the D (6 bases). Trimming stripped 8 bases from V and 7 bases from J, with 37 bases between. This CDR3 has 20 residues. In germline, CDR1 is SNHLY, CDR2 FYNNEI. The CDR3 DNA reads TGTGCCAGCCAAATGTCGGGGCTAGCGAGAGGCCACTCGCCATTGAATACGCAGTATTTT. Translated: CASQMSGLARGHSPLNTQYF.

This clonotype was found many times. V and J are TRBV20-1 and TRBJ2-7, with TRBD2 matching 11 bases. The CDR3 is made up of 15 amino acids. The trim removed 0 bases at V and 4 bases at J, leaving 5 bases unmatched. Germline V gene lookup returns CDR1 DFQATT and CDR2 SNEGSKA (reference sequence). CDR3 coding DNA: TGCAGTGCTAGAGATTTAACTAGCGGGAGTTACGAGCAGTACTTC. This sequence encodes CSARDLTSGSYEQYF.

This clonotype was seen ten or more times. V is TRBV19 and J is TRBJ2-3, with D perhaps matching TRBD2 (6 bases). The V gene lost 8 bases and the J gene lost 0 bases, with 12 bases spanning the gap. The CDR3 totals 14 residues. Germline lookup yields CDR1 LNHDA and CDR2 SQIVND (reference sequence). The CDR3 DNA reads TGTGCCAGTGGGGCGGGACCAAGCACAGATACGCAGTATTTT. Encoded protein: CASGAGPSTDTQYF.

Regarding this clonotype: A much larger clone lies one base from this, so it may be a read error. The chain is built from TRBV29-1 and TRBJ2-2, with D unresolved. The germline V gene encodes CDR1 SQVTM and CDR2 ANQGSEA. Trimming left V 4 bases short and J 4 bases short, with 7 bases between. The CDR3 covers 12 residues. CDR3 protein: CSVVLSTGELFF. The CDR3, as DNA: TGCAGCGTTGTCTTGAGCACCGGGGAGCTGTTTTTT.

This chain connects TRBV19 to TRBJ1-1, with TRBD1 as a possible D gene (6 bases). The ends were cut back, 7 bases at V and 2 bases at J, with 11 bases in the middle. The CDR3 covers 13 residues. Germline-derived CDR1 and CDR2 are LNHDA and SQIVND (reference sequence). The CDR3 here is CASNQGFNTEAFF. The CDR3 DNA is TGTGCCAGTAATCAGGGGTTCAACACTGAAGCTTTCTTT.

This clonotype appeared many times. J is TRBJ2-2 and V is TRBV24-1; D is uncertain. The germline V and J ends were trimmed by 5 bases and 5 bases, with 8 bases remaining between them. The germline V gene has CDR1 KGHDR and CDR2 SFDVKD. The CDR3 runs to 13 residues. This CDR3 reads CATSAGLTGELFF. The CDR3 DNA is TGTGCCACCAGTGCCGGATTAACCGGGGAGCTGTTTTTT.

This rearrangement joins TRBV13 to TRBJ2-5; 8 bases are shared with TRBD2. Germline loops: CDR1 PRHDT, CDR2 FYEKMQ (reference sequence). The CDR3 sequence is 16 residues long. Trimming at V came to 4 bases and at J to 2 bases, leaving 9 bases not matched to a gene. The DNA for the CDR3 is TGTGCCAGCAGCTACGCAAGCGGGGGCGAACAAGAGACCCAGTACTTC. It is translated as CASSYASGGEQETQYF.

This clonotype was counted many times. The V call is TRBV19, the J call TRBJ1-5; no firm D call. Trimming removed 3 bases at V and 1 base at J, with 13 bases between. Germline-derived CDR1 and CDR2 are LNHDA and SQIVND (reference sequence). The CDR3 spans 16 residues. CDR3 sequence reads: CASSIIAGMSNQPQHF. The DNA of the CDR3 is TGTGCCAGTAGTATTATAGCGGGCATGAGCAATCAGCCCCAGCATTTT.

This clonotype was observed at least ten times. This rearrangement joins TRBV7-2 to TRBJ2-3, with 9 bases identical to TRBD2. The V segment lost 5 bases and the J segment 2 bases; nucleotides outside the gene matches: 8. Germline V gives CDR1 SGHTA, CDR2 FQGNSA. This CDR3 has 16 amino acids. This CDR3 is CASSLPTSGLTDTQYF. CDR3 bases: TGTGCCAGCAGCCTACCAACTAGCGGGCTCACAGATACGCAGTATTTT.